This TCR beta chain was recorded in a study of persistence of HIV-infected CD4 T cells. Background on the study: Multiple blood draws of up to roughly 200 mL, except two donors with single leukapheresis. The study, taken as a whole, reports: TCRbeta richness was lower in CMV- and Gag-responding cells than in anti-CD3/anti-CD28-responding cells.

Of note for this clone: Its antigen is not identified.

The stimulus was lysate of CMV-infected fibroblasts, approximately 9.6 ug/mL. CD40L/CD69 double-negative CD45RO-high memory CD4+ T cells were collected. This was the immunoSEQ version 4 assay in survey mode. Using immunoSEQ multiplex PCR, the repertoire was profiled, and TCRdb retains in-frame clones only, with some absent. There are tens of thousands of clones in the sample; approximately 78% occur only once, and roughly 0.81% lies in the top ten. CDR1 SGHRS and CDR2 YFSETQ come from the germline V gene. The junction had 2 bases not matched to a gene; V was cut back by 6 bases and J by 1 base. The CDR3 sequence is 14 residues long.

Sequenced here: CD4+ T cells sorted from PBMCs after roughly 20-hour stimulation, sampled from a patient who received antiretroviral therapy. The TCR originated in an adult woman with HIV who was CMV-seropositive. The V call is TRBV5-1, the J call TRBJ2-1, with 9 bases fitting TRBD2. The CDR3, as DNA: TGCGCCAGCAATCTAGCGGGGTCCTACAATGAGCAGTTCTTC. As protein: CASNLAGSYNEQFF.